The clone carrying this TCR beta chain has just a few counts. Its antigen is undetermined. The sample is drawn from a study of T cell repertoires in cytomegalovirus infection. At the level of the study: Matching HLA type, along with CMV infection, was indicated by public TCR beta signatures.

TCRdb fed the reads into MiXCR, producing one record per CDR3 protein. The table includes approximately 910,000 distinct CDR3 sequences, roughly 30% detected once. Study-wide points: People with CMV and the relevant HLA were identified by cumulative public TCR beta family frequency.

This clonotype was obtained from a human donor in good health (CMV status not recorded). Some clones in this sample may be carry-over from other donors' samples. This material consisted of cultured CD8+ T cells from PBMCs, taken from culture after CMV antigen stimulation.

The CDR3: CASSFLQGARDGYTF. In DNA, the CDR3 is TGTGCCAGCAGCTTCCTACAGGGGGCGCGGGATGGCTACACCTTC. The rearrangement joins TRBV5-4 to TRBJ1-2, with 9 bases fitting TRBD1. V was pared by 2 bases and J by 6 bases, with 8 bases of the junction left unmatched. The germline V gene has CDR1 SGHNT and CDR2 YYREEE (reference sequence). The CDR3 sequence is 15 residues long.